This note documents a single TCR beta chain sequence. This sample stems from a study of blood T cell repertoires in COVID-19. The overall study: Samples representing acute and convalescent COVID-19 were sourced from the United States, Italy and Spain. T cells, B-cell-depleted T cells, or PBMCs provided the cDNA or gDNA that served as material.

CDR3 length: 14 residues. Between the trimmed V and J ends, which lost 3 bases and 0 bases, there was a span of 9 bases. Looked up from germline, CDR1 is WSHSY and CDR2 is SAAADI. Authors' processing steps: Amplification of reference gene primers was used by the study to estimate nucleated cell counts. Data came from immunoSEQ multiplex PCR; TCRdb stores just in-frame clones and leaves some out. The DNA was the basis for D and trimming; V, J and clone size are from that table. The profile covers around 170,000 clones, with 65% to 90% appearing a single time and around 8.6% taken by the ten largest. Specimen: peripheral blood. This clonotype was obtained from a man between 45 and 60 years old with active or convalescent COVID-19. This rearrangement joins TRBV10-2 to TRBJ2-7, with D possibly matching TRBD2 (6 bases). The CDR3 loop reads CASSDAGSSYEQYF. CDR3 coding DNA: TGCGCCAGCAGTGATGCGGGGAGCTCCTACGAGCAGTACTTC.